The 31 T cell receptor beta chains below were found in one sample sequenced in a study of control samples from healthy donors and cancer patients. Measured with immunoSEQ multiplex PCR; TCRdb has only the in-frame clones, and not every one. This sample has 50,000 or so clones, with about 95% found just once. Sequenced material: blood. These receptors were taken from a man younger than 45 in good health.

The chain has TRBV4-1 and TRBJ2-3, with unresolved D. The germline gives CDR1 MGHRA, CDR2 YSYEKL. With 0 bases removed from V and 3 bases from J, the gap between germline ends came to 7 bases. CDR3 length equals 14 residues. CDR3 amino acids: CASSQDFRTDTQYF. The CDR3 DNA reads TGCGCCAGCAGCCAAGACTTCAGGACAGATACGCAGTATTTT.

The table lists this clone with a few counts. This chain connects TRBV7-9 to TRBJ2-7; 11 bases line up with TRBD2. Germline V gives CDR1 SEHNR, CDR2 FQNEAQ (reference sequence). J lost 3 bases, V lost 5 bases, and 18 bases had no gene match. The CDR3 is 19 amino acids. The chain's CDR3 is CASSLYQTSGTVLGYEQYF. The CDR3 DNA is TGTGCCAGCAGCCTCTACCAGACTAGCGGGACAGTATTGGGCTACGAGCAGTACTTC.

The chain couples TRBV4-1 to TRBJ2-1, with 13 bases fitting TRBD2. The V segment lost 6 bases and the J segment 6 bases; nucleotides outside the gene matches: 5. Germline loops: CDR1 MGHRA, CDR2 YSYEKL. The CDR3 extends over 15 amino acids. The CDR3 loop reads CASRQGLAGSNEQFF. The CDR3 DNA is TGCGCCAGCAGACAGGGACTAGCGGGAAGCAATGAGCAGTTCTTC.

The rearrangement joins TRBV6-2 or TRBV6-3 to TRBJ2-6; D possibly uses TRBD1 or TRBD2 (5 bases each). The CDR3 consists of 20 residues. CDR1 and CDR2 (germline): MNHEY, SVGEGT. V was pared by 4 bases and J by 0 bases, with 22 bases between. The CDR3 DNA reads TGTGCCAGCAGTTCAATCAAAGCCCGGGACGGAGGCTCTGGGGCCAACGTCCTGACTTTC. This sequence encodes CASSSIKARDGGSGANVLTF.

This chain uses TRBV7-8 with TRBJ1-4; 9 bases are shared with TRBD1. CDR3 length: 14 residues. CDR1 and CDR2 from the germline V gene are SGHVS and FQNEAQ. V was clipped by 6 bases and J by 4 bases; unmatched bases: 3. The CDR3 loop is CASRMGQGNEKLFF. The CDR3 DNA follows: TGTGCCAGCAGAATGGGACAGGGTAATGAAAAACTGTTTTTT.

The V and J genes are TRBV5-1 and TRBJ2-7; tentative D call: TRBD2 (5 bases). Germline V gene sequence: CDR1 SGHRS, CDR2 YFSETQ. Trimming removed 0 bases from V and 2 bases from J, with 12 bases in between. This CDR3 contains 15 residues. CDR3 sequence (DNA): TGCGCCAGCAGCTTGGGTGGGAGCGGCACCTACGAGCAGTACTTC. Protein sequence: CASSLGGSGTYEQYF.

This chain connects TRBV4-1 to TRBJ2-6; D may match TRBD1 or TRBD2 (6 bases each). This CDR3 comprises 17 residues. With 1 base removed from V and 0 bases from J, the gap between germline ends came to 10 bases. In germline, CDR1 is MGHRA, CDR2 YSYEKL. Written as DNA, the CDR3 is TGCGCCAGCAGCCAAGGGAGGGGGAACTCTGGGGCCAACGTCCTGACTTTC. This codes for CASSQGRGNSGANVLTF.

The chain employs TRBV7-8 and TRBJ2-3; D possibly matches TRBD1 or TRBD2 (5 bases each). CDR1 and CDR2 from the germline V gene are SGHVS and FQNEAQ. The CDR3 is 19 amino acids. The V gene lost 2 bases and the J gene lost 6 bases, with 27 bases spanning the gap. In nucleotides, the CDR3 is TGTGCCAGCAGCTTATCACGGGGCTTCGGCAATCCTAGGTTGGATACGCAGTATTTT. The encoded protein is CASSLSRGFGNPRLDTQYF.

A few counts support this clone. The chain is built from TRBV9 and TRBJ2-2, with 8 bases identical to TRBD1. In germline, CDR1 is SGDLS, CDR2 YYNGEE. J gave up 5 bases and V 4 bases, and 10 bases lay outside the gene matches. The CDR3 covers 16 residues. CDR3 DNA: TGTGCCAGCAGCCCCCGGACAGGGATAAGAACCGGGGAGCTGTTTTTT. Translated, it gives CASSPRTGIRTGELFF.

This sequence joins TRBV19 and TRBJ1-2, with D hard to call. CDR1 and CDR2 from the germline V gene are LNHDA and SQIVND (reference sequence). V was cut by 5 bases and J by 8 bases, with 18 bases left in between. The CDR3 has 14 residues. CDR3 sequence (DNA): TGTGCCAGTAGTGATCTCACACACCGTGGAGGCTACACCTTC. Its translation is CASSDLTHRGGYTF. Full variable domain (rest looked up from reference TRBV19 and TRBJ1-2): DGGITQSPKYLFRKEGQNVTLSCEQNLNHDAMYWYRQDPGQGLRLIYYSQIVNDFQKGDIAEGYSVSREKKESFPLTVTSAQKNPTAFYLCASSDLTHRGGYTFGSGTRLTVV.

J is TRBJ1-5 and V is TRBV10-2, with D tentatively TRBD1 (6 bases). Germline CDR1 and CDR2: WSHSY and SAAADI. The germline V and J ends were trimmed by 3 bases and 1 base, with 10 bases remaining between them. The CDR3 spans 15 residues. CDR3 coding DNA: TGCGCCAGCAGTGATCCGGGGGCAAGCAATCAGCCCCAGCATTTT. Translating gives CASSDPGASNQPQHF.

This chain uses TRBV30 with TRBJ2-2; the match to TRBD1 covers 9 bases. CDR3 size: 15 residues. Germline trimming cut 3 bases from V and 3 bases from J; bases unmatched to any gene: 5. From germline, CDR1 is GTSNPN and CDR2 SVGIG (reference sequence). CDR3: CAWREQGAHTGELFF. CDR3 bases: TGTGCCTGGAGGGAACAGGGGGCGCACACCGGGGAGCTGTTTTTT.

This clone was seen only a few times. This CDR3 is CASSSLRKKNIQYF. CDR3 in DNA: TGTGCCAGCAGTAGCTTACGCAAGAAAAACATTCAGTACTTC. The chain employs TRBV28 and TRBJ2-4; D gene uncertain. The CDR3 sequence is 14 residues long. The germline V and J ends were trimmed by 5 bases and 4 bases, with 12 bases remaining between them. The germline V gene encodes CDR1 MDHEN and CDR2 SYDVKM.

This clone was observed a single time. V gene TRBV11-2 combines with J gene TRBJ2-7; D is possibly TRBD2 (7 bases). Trimming cost V 5 bases and J 2 bases, with 13 bases left between them. The germline gives CDR1 SGHAT, CDR2 FQNNGV. CDR3 size: 14 residues. CDR3 DNA: TGTGCCAGCAGCCCAGGGGACTATCCCTACGAGCAGTACTTC. It codes for CASSPGDYPYEQYF.

This rearrangement joins TRBV10-2 to TRBJ2-7, with D perhaps matching TRBD1 or TRBD2 (5 bases each). Germline V gene data show CDR1 as WSHSY and CDR2 as SAAADI. Trimming left V 2 bases short and J 9 bases short, with 8 bases between. This CDR3 has 11 amino acids. The CDR3 loop reads CASSESGGQYF. The DNA for the CDR3 is TGCGCCAGCAGTGAGAGTGGGGGGCAGTACTTC.

The rearrangement links TRBV7-2 to TRBJ2-3; 8 bases are a match to TRBD2. Trimming cost V 1 base and J 1 base; bases outside gene matches: 4. This CDR3 is built from 16 residues. The germline V gene has CDR1 SGHTA and CDR2 FQGNSA. CDR3 in amino acids: CASSLVATSGTDTQYF. The DNA for the CDR3 is TGTGCCAGCAGCTTAGTAGCGACTAGCGGCACAGATACGCAGTATTTT.

The chain joins TRBV12-3 or TRBV12-4 to TRBJ2-5; no firm D call. CDR3 length: 13 amino acids. The V gene lost 6 bases and the J gene lost 5 bases, with 13 bases spanning the gap. CDR3 DNA: TGTGCCAGCAGAGAAGGCCGAGTCGAGACCCAGTACTTC. Its translation is CASREGRVETQYF.

In DNA, the CDR3 is TGTGCCAGCCTGACTAGCGGGAGCAATGAGCAGTTCTTC. Translating it yields CASLTSGSNEQFF. The rearrangement joins TRBV2 to TRBJ2-1; 12 positions agree with TRBD2. CDR3 length equals 13 residues. The V gene's germline CDR1 is SNHLY and CDR2 FYNNEI. J was trimmed by 6 bases and V by 8 bases; bases with no gene match: 2.

The chain is built from TRBV11-2 and TRBJ2-5, with no clear D. This CDR3 has 15 residues. With 1 base removed from V and 2 bases from J, the gap between germline ends came to 11 bases. Germline V CDR1 and CDR2: SGHAT, FQNNGV. The CDR3 DNA reads as TGTGCCAGCAGCTTAGTCTGGGCAGAACAAGAGACCCAGTACTTC. This gives the protein CASSLVWAEQETQYF.

This clone was detected once. The chain links TRBV12-3 or TRBV12-4 to TRBJ2-7; D possibly corresponds to TRBD1 (6 bases). This CDR3 contains 12 residues. V lost 6 bases and J lost 3, with 9 bases in between. CDR3 nucleotide sequence: TGTGCCAGCAGCCTGACAGGCTACGAGCAGTACTTC. Protein: CASSLTGYEQYF.

V gene TRBV27 combines with J gene TRBJ2-7, with 7 nucleotides matching TRBD1. Unmatched junction bases numbered 1, after V lost 3 bases and J lost 2 bases. Looked up from germline, CDR1 is MNHEY and CDR2 is SMNVEV (reference sequence). CDR3 length: 13 amino acids. The CDR3 nucleotides are TGTGCCAGCAGTTTCGGGACAGCCTACGAGCAGTACTTC. This translates into CASSFGTAYEQYF.

This clone was detected only once. The rearrangement joins TRBV11-2 to TRBJ2-7; D gene unclear. The V gene lost 5 bases and the J gene lost 4 bases, with 12 bases spanning the gap. The CDR3 is made up of 13 amino acids. Germline V gene lookup returns CDR1 SGHAT and CDR2 FQNNGV. The CDR3 sequence: CASSTQAGYEQYF. The CDR3 DNA reads TGTGCCAGCAGCACCCAAGCCGGGTACGAGCAGTACTTC.

V and J are TRBV4-1 and TRBJ1-1; TRBD1 is a possible D gene (6 bases). The CDR3 contains 17 residues. Per germline, CDR1 MGHRA and CDR2 YSYEKL. Trimming removed 3 bases from V and 4 bases from J, with 21 bases in between. In DNA form, the CDR3 reads TGCGCCAGCAGCCACCTGGGAAACACAGGGATTGGCACTGAAGCTTTCTTT. Its protein is CASSHLGNTGIGTEAFF.

The V and J genes are TRBV12-5 and TRBJ2-2; TRBD1 is a possible D gene (6 bases). The CDR3 contains 15 residues. V gave up 2 bases and J gave up 4 bases, with 11 bases separating them. Germline CDR1 reads LGHNT; CDR2 reads FRNRAP. CDR3 in amino acids: CASGLNPGVTGELFF. The CDR3 bases are TGTGCTAGTGGTTTGAACCCAGGGGTCACCGGGGAGCTGTTTTTT.

This clone has a single count. The gene calls are TRBV2 and TRBJ2-3; 12 bases match TRBD2. The CDR3 has 15 residues. Germline V gene data show CDR1 as SNHLY and CDR2 as FYNNEI. V was clipped by 6 bases and J by 4 bases; unmatched bases: 5. As DNA, the CDR3 is TGTGCCAGCAGGACCGGGACTAGCGGGTCAGATACGCAGTATTTT. It codes for CASRTGTSGSDTQYF.

The chain recombines TRBV3-1 (or the pseudogene TRBV3-2) with TRBJ1-6, with a tentative D call TRBD1 (6 bases). V dropped 5 bases and J dropped 12 bases, with 14 bases sitting between them. Germline V CDR1 and CDR2: LGHDT, YNNKEL (reference sequence). CDR3 length equals 13 residues. The CDR3 spells CASSLKQGVPLHF. As DNA, the CDR3 is TGTGCCAGCAGCTTAAAACAGGGAGTACCCCTCCACTTT.

This sequence joins TRBV2 and TRBJ2-7, with 10 bases aligning to TRBD1. Germline loops: CDR1 SNHLY, CDR2 FYNNEI. This CDR3 has 14 residues. With V trimmed by 6 bases and J by 4 bases, 6 bases remained unmatched. CDR3 protein: CASRGTGAVYEQYF. CDR3 DNA: TGTGCCAGCAGGGGGACAGGGGCCGTTTACGAGCAGTACTTC.

CDR3 coding DNA: TGTGCCAGCAGCTTAGGCGGTTCACCCCTCCACTTT. This gives the protein CASSLGGSPLHF. The chain joins TRBV7-2 to TRBJ1-6; unclear D gene. The CDR3 is 12 residues long. V was pared by 1 base and J by 9 bases, with 4 bases between. Germline CDR1 reads SGHTA; CDR2 reads FQGNSA.

J is TRBJ1-1 and V is TRBV9, with D uncertain. The CDR3 is made up of 14 amino acids. Germline V gives CDR1 SGDLS, CDR2 YYNGEE. Trimming took 0 bases from V and 5 from J, leaving 11 bases between them. The CDR3 region has the DNA TGTGCCAGCAGCGTAGCTACGACAACGACTGAAGCTTTCTTT. Protein product: CASSVATTTTEAFF.

This chain links TRBV5-1 with TRBJ2-2; D possibly corresponds to TRBD2 (5 bases). The germline CDR1 and CDR2 sequences are SGHRS and YFSETQ. This CDR3 region has 15 residues. Trimming removed 1 base from V and 7 bases from J, with 14 bases in between. CDR3 residues: CASSLWETSVGELFF. As DNA, the CDR3 is TGCGCCAGCAGCTTGTGGGAGACATCCGTCGGGGAGCTGTTTTTT.

The chain has TRBV7-9 and TRBJ2-1, with 10 bases fitting TRBD2. Germline V gene data show CDR1 as SEHNR and CDR2 as FQNEAQ (reference sequence). With 5 bases clipped from V and 3 bases from J, the junction kept 10 bases outside the gene matches. The CDR3 contains 17 residues. The CDR3 loop reads CASSDPAGGPIYNEQFF. In nucleotides, the CDR3 is TGTGCCAGCAGCGATCCAGCGGGAGGGCCAATCTACAATGAGCAGTTCTTC.